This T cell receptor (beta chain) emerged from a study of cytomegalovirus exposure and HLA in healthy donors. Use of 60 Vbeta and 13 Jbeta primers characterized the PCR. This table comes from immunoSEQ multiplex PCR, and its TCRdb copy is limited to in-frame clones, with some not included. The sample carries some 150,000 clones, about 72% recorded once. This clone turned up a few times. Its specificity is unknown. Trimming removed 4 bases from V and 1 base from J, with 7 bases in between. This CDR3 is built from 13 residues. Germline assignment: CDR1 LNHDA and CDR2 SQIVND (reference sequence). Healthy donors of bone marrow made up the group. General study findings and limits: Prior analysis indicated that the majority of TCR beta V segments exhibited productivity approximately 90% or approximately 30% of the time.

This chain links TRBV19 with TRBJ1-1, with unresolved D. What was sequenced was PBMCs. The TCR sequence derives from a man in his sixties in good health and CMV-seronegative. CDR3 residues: CASSNGRNTEAFF. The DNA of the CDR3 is TGTGCCAGTAGTAATGGGAGGAACACTGAAGCTTTCTTT.